This TCR beta chain originates from a study of cytomegalovirus exposure and HLA in healthy donors. General study results and limits: Later on, analysis showed that most CMV-associated TCR beta chains appeared to be HLA-restricted. In an earlier analysis, most TCR beta V segments were productive about 87% or about 30% of the time.

PCR involved 60 Vbeta and 13 Jbeta primers. Methods used by the authors: Around 10 million shared chains were among around 80 million unique TCR beta chains counted in a later analysis. Measured with immunoSEQ multiplex PCR; TCRdb has only the in-frame clones, and not every one. From that table come the V and J calls and clone size; the DNA was used to work out D and trimming. The data hold roughly 180,000 clones, with around 78% observed a single time. The CDR3 spans 14 residues. Trimming cost V 6 bases and J 5 bases; bases outside gene matches: 5. CDR1 KGHSH and CDR2 LQKENI come from the germline V gene. For this clone: Antigen: not known. Other DNA sequences in the sample encode the same CDR3.

V usage is TRBV18 and J usage is TRBJ2-5; 11 bases are shared with TRBD1. Specimen: PBMCs. The sequence was collected from a man between 18 and 35 years old in good health and CMV-seronegative. CDR3 nucleotide sequence: TGTGCCAGCTCCCAGGACAGGGGGCAGGAGACCCAGTACTTC. Translated: CASSQDRGQETQYF. The full variable domain, with the rest looked up from reference TRBV18 and TRBJ2-5, is NAGVMQNPRHLVRRRGQEARLRCSPMKGHSHVYWYRQLPEEGLKFMVYLQKENIIDESGMPKERFSAEFPKEGPSILRIQQVVRGDSAAYFCASSQDRGQETQYFGPGTRLLVL.